This T cell receptor (beta chain) was obtained from a study of blood T cell repertoires in COVID-19. Study overall: The study drew acute and convalescent COVID-19 samples from the United States, Italy and Spain. T cells, B-cell-depleted T cells, or PBMCs supplied cDNA or gDNA.

Seattle researchers signed up patients amid active infection and tracked them longitudinally. Losses at the gene ends were 6 bases for V and 7 bases for J; bases not matched to a gene: 9. Germline V lookup: CDR1 MNHEY, CDR2 SVGAGI. This CDR3 comprises 14 residues. How the authors handled the data: How many nucleated cells were present was estimated from reference gene primer amplification. This table comes from immunoSEQ multiplex PCR, and its TCRdb copy is limited to in-frame clones, with some not included. The V and J calls and clone size are taken from that table; D and trimming were inferred from the DNA. The profile covers some 320,000 clones, with roughly nine tenths appearing a single time and approximately 10% taken by the ten largest.

The specimen sequenced was peripheral blood. This chain uses TRBV6-5 with TRBJ1-5; 7 bases are a match to TRBD1. The clonotype comes from a woman under 40 with COVID-19, enrolled during active disease. CDR3 bases: TGTGCCAGCAGCATGGTCGAAGGGGGCCAGCCCCAGCATTTT. It yields the protein CASSMVEGGQPQHF.